Below, 7 T cell receptor beta chains from the same sample are listed, as sequenced in a study of T cells in Graves' hyperthyroidism and ophthalmopathy. What was amplified from RNA transcripts were TCR beta CDR3 regions. HTBI primers were used for first-round RT-PCR of the TCR CDR3. TCRdb fed the multiplex PCR reads into MiXCR, producing one record per CDR3 protein. The sample contains about 640,000 distinct CDR3 sequences, over 40% of which appear only once. The sample was peripheral blood or thyroid tissue (not recorded which). The receptors were sampled from an adult man with Graves' disease, either hyperthyroidism or ophthalmopathy (not recorded which).

V usage is TRBV5-1 and J usage is TRBJ2-2, with 10 bases matching TRBD2. Trimming took 1 base from V and 1 from J; bases not matched to a gene: 1. Germline CDR1 is SGHRS and CDR2 is YFSETQ. The CDR3 spans 16 residues. As DNA, the CDR3 is TGCGCCAGCAGCTTGAGACTAGCGGGGAACACCGGGGAGCTGTTTTTT. Translating it yields CASSLRLAGNTGELFF. The whole variable domain, filled in from reference TRBV5-1 and TRBJ2-2, reads KAGVTQTPRYLIKTRGQQVTLSCSPISGHRSVSWYQQTPGQGLQFLFEYFSETQRNKGNFPGRFSGRQFSNSRSEMNVSTLELGDSALYLCASSLRLAGNTGELFFGEGSRLTVL.

The rearrangement uses TRBV9 and TRBJ1-1, with 7 nucleotides matching TRBD1. CDR1 is SGDLS, CDR2 YYNGEE, per germline. This CDR3 region has 13 residues. V lost 3 bases to trimming and J lost 7 bases; unmatched junction nucleotides: 6. The DNA of the CDR3 is TGTGCCAGCAGCGGGTCTGGGGACAGTGAAGCTTTCTTT. As protein: CASSGSGDSEAFF.

This clonotype has at least ten counts. The chain joins TRBV9 to TRBJ1-1; D not resolved. CDR1 and CDR2 from the germline V gene are SGDLS and YYNGEE. V was trimmed by 0 bases and J by 5 bases, leaving 5 bases between them. The CDR3 runs to 12 residues. CDR3 sequence reads: CASSVALTEAFF. DNA for the CDR3: TGTGCCAGCAGCGTAGCCTTAACTGAAGCTTTCTTT.

This clonotype was observed a handful of times. The chain recombines TRBV7-9 with TRBJ2-7; a possible D gene is TRBD2 (6 bases). Germline V lookup: CDR1 SEHNR, CDR2 FQNEAQ (reference sequence). Trimming removed 5 bases at V and 0 bases at J, with 17 bases between. This CDR3 has 16 amino acids. The CDR3 DNA reads as TGTGCCAGCAGCCCCAATTTAGCGGCTAACTCCTACGAGCAGTACTTC. Translation gives CASSPNLAANSYEQYF.

The CDR3 DNA follows: TGTGCCAGCAGTCTGAACAGGGAAGAAAAACTGTTTTTT. Its protein is CASSLNREEKLFF. V is TRBV6-5 and J is TRBJ1-4, with D possibly being TRBD1 (6 bases). Germline lookup yields CDR1 MNHEY and CDR2 SVGAGI. The CDR3 sequence is 13 residues long. V was clipped by 5 bases and J by 8 bases, with 12 bases between them.

The rearrangement uses TRBV29-1 and TRBJ1-1, with TRBD1 matching 8 bases. J lost 3 bases, V lost 7 bases, and 4 bases had no gene match. From germline, CDR1 is SQVTM and CDR2 ANQGSEA. The CDR3 sequence is 12 residues long. CDR3 nucleotides: TGCAGCGACAGGGGGTCGGACACTGAAGCTTTCTTT. Translated, it gives CSDRGSDTEAFF.

This chain uses TRBV7-9 with TRBJ2-7; perhaps TRBD1 as D (5 bases). The CDR3 spans 10 residues. Germline assignment: CDR1 SEHNR and CDR2 FQNEAQ (reference sequence). V lost 5 bases and J lost 9, with 8 bases in between. Written as DNA, the CDR3 is TGTGCCAGCAGCCCCGACAGGCAGTACTTC. Its translation: CASSPDRQYF.